These 16 T cell receptor beta chains were all obtained from the same sample, sequenced in a study of CD8 T cells in Susac syndrome. Random-hexamer reverse transcription was applied to about 0.5 to 1 ug RNA. Using its own MiXCR run on the immunoSEQ multiplex PCR reads, TCRdb lists one record per CDR3 protein. The table shows more than 250,000 distinct CDR3 sequences, with approximately 90% occurring only once. Sequenced: CD4+ T cells from PBMCs. These receptors were taken from a human donor with multiple sclerosis.

The chain employs TRBV2 and TRBJ1-4, with D perhaps matching TRBD1 (6 bases). The V end lost 7 bases, the J end lost 3 bases, and 15 bases lay between the germline ends. The CDR3 runs 15 residues. Germline V CDR1 and CDR2: SNHLY, FYNNEI. The CDR3 loop reads CASMTGGLPNEKLFF. The CDR3 coding sequence is TGTGCCAGCATGACGGGGGGCTTGCCTAATGAAAAACTGTTTTTT.

The V gene is TRBV7-9, the J gene TRBJ1-1, with a weak D call TRBD1 (6 bases). The CDR3 extends over 15 amino acids. Germline V gene sequence: CDR1 SEHNR, CDR2 FQNEAQ (reference sequence). The V end was cut by 5 bases, the J end by 6 bases, with 19 bases between. The CDR3 region is CASSLVGGPLSEAFF. CDR3 bases: TGTGCCAGCAGCCTTGTTGGGGGGCCGTTGTCTGAAGCTTTCTTT.

This clonotype was seen just once. V is TRBV6-2 or TRBV6-3 and J is TRBJ2-2; D is perhaps TRBD1 (5 bases). The CDR3 extends over 15 amino acids. CDR1 and CDR2 (germline): MNHEY, SVGEGT. V was shortened by 5 bases and J by 3 bases, with 13 bases between the two germline ends. As DNA, the CDR3 is TGTGCCAGCAGTAAGCACCGACAGTACACCGGGGAGCTGTTTTTT. Residues: CASSKHRQYTGELFF.

The chain joins TRBV10-1 to TRBJ2-3; D tentatively fits TRBD1 or TRBD2 (5 bases each). With 2 bases removed from V and 6 bases from J, the gap between germline ends came to 12 bases. This CDR3 comprises 14 residues. CDR1 is WNHNN, CDR2 SYGVQD, per germline (reference sequence). The CDR3 spells CASSESRGVDTQYF. For the CDR3, the DNA is TGCGCCAGCAGTGAGAGCAGAGGGGTGGATACGCAGTATTTT.

This clonotype was seen only once. CDR3: CASSIIYLGQSGVDTGELFF. CDR3 coding DNA: TGTGCCAGTAGTATCATTTATCTCGGACAGAGTGGAGTTGACACCGGGGAGCTGTTTTTT. The rearrangement uses TRBV19 and TRBJ2-2, with D perhaps TRBD1 (6 bases). V lost 3 bases and J 3 bases, leaving 26 bases between the germline ends. In germline, CDR1 is LNHDA, CDR2 SQIVND (reference sequence). CDR3 length: 20 amino acids.

This clonotype was observed a few times. The V gene is TRBV6-2 or TRBV6-3, the J gene TRBJ1-5; D perhaps matches TRBD1 (5 bases). The CDR3 runs to 14 residues. From germline, CDR1 is MNHEY and CDR2 SVGEGT. The V end was cut by 4 bases, the J end by 7 bases, with 14 bases between. The chain's CDR3 is CASSFGAGGQPQHF. In DNA form, the CDR3 reads TGTGCCAGCAGTTTTGGGGCTGGGGGACAGCCCCAGCATTTT.

This clonotype was detected a few times. DNA for the CDR3: TGTGCCAGCAGCCGGGGACAGGGCCTAAACTATGGCTACACCTTC. It translates to CASSRGQGLNYGYTF. V is TRBV11-1 and J is TRBJ1-2, with TRBD1 matching over 9 bases. The V segment lost 5 bases and the J segment 2 bases; nucleotides outside the gene matches: 6. CDR1 SGHAT and CDR2 FQDESV come from the germline V gene (reference sequence). The CDR3 spans 15 residues.

The chain joins TRBV6-5 to TRBJ1-1; 8 bases are a match to TRBD1. The length of the CDR3 is 18 residues. V lost 4 bases to trimming and J lost 0 bases; unmatched junction nucleotides: 13. The germline gives CDR1 MNHEY, CDR2 SVGAGI. In DNA form, the CDR3 reads TGTGCCAGCAGTTTCCAAAGGACAGGGTCGAACTTGAACACTGAAGCTTTCTTT. It is translated as CASSFQRTGSNLNTEAFF.

The chain couples TRBV4-3 to TRBJ2-2; 8 nucleotides align to TRBD1. Germline loops: CDR1 LGHNA, CDR2 YSLEER. Trimming took 3 bases from V and 7 from J; bases not matched to a gene: 4. CDR3 length: 14 residues. For the CDR3, the DNA is TGCGCCAGCAGCCACACAGGGGGTGGCGGGGAGCTGTTTTTT. Amino acid sequence: CASSHTGGGGELFF.

The genes are TRBV5-1 and TRBJ2-5, with D perhaps TRBD1 or TRBD2 (5 bases each). The V and J ends lost 4 bases and 4 bases respectively, with 17 bases between them. This CDR3 contains 15 residues. CDR1 and CDR2 (germline): SGHRS, YFSETQ. The CDR3 reads CASSRTRGGRETQYF. DNA for the CDR3: TGCGCCAGCAGCCGGACTCGGGGCGGGCGAGAGACCCAGTACTTC.

This chain joins TRBV7-2 and TRBJ1-4; TRBD1 matches at 8 bases. Germline CDR1 SGHTA, CDR2 FQGNSA. The V and J ends lost 5 bases and 8 bases, in that order; junction bases with no gene match: 10. This CDR3 region has 15 residues. The CDR3 DNA follows: TGTGCCAGCAGCCCCTCCGGGACAGGTGGAGAAAAACTGTTTTTT. It specifies CASSPSGTGGEKLFF.

Here the CDR3 DNA reads TGTGCCAGCAGCCGCGGGGGGGGCCCCACAGATACGCAGTATTTT. As protein: CASSRGGGPTDTQYF. V is TRBV12-3 or TRBV12-4 and J is TRBJ2-3, with 9 nucleotides matching TRBD2. With 6 bases clipped from V and 2 bases from J, the junction kept 6 bases outside the gene matches. The CDR3 sequence is 15 residues long.

This chain joins TRBV27 and TRBJ1-1, with D possibly TRBD1 on 6 matching bases. The germline CDR1 and CDR2 sequences are MNHEY and SMNVEV (reference sequence). Trimming stripped 3 bases from V and 11 bases from J, with 19 bases between. This CDR3 contains 14 residues. This CDR3 is CASSFPGGANNAFF. The CDR3 DNA is TGTGCCAGCAGTTTCCCGGGGGGGGCCAATAACGCTTTCTTT.

The chain combines TRBV5-1 with TRBJ2-3, with TRBD2 identical over 11 bases. CDR1 and CDR2 from the germline V gene are SGHRS and YFSETQ. Germline trimming cut 4 bases from V and 4 bases from J; bases unmatched to any gene: 8. This CDR3 has 16 amino acids. CDR3 sequence reads: CASSHIAGGGADTQYF. The CDR3 bases are TGCGCCAGCAGCCACATAGCGGGAGGGGGCGCAGATACGCAGTATTTT.

This clonotype has a handful of counts. The rearrangement joins TRBV5-4 to TRBJ2-3; unclear D gene. V was trimmed by 0 bases and J by 0 bases, leaving 5 bases between them. Looked up from germline, CDR1 is SGHNT and CDR2 is YYREEE (reference sequence). The CDR3 loop spans 14 amino acids. For the CDR3, the DNA is TGTGCCAGCAGCTTGGACAGTAGCACAGATACGCAGTATTTT. This gives the protein CASSLDSSTDTQYF.

The V gene is TRBV5-1, the J gene TRBJ2-3, with TRBD2 identical over 11 bases. CDR1 is SGHRS, CDR2 YFSETQ, per germline. CDR3 size: 18 residues. The ends lost 0 bases at V and 1 base at J; junction bases unmatched: 7. CDR3 region: CASSLVSTLAGGTDTQYF. The CDR3 DNA follows: TGCGCCAGCAGCTTGGTATCTACACTAGCGGGAGGCACAGATACGCAGTATTTT.